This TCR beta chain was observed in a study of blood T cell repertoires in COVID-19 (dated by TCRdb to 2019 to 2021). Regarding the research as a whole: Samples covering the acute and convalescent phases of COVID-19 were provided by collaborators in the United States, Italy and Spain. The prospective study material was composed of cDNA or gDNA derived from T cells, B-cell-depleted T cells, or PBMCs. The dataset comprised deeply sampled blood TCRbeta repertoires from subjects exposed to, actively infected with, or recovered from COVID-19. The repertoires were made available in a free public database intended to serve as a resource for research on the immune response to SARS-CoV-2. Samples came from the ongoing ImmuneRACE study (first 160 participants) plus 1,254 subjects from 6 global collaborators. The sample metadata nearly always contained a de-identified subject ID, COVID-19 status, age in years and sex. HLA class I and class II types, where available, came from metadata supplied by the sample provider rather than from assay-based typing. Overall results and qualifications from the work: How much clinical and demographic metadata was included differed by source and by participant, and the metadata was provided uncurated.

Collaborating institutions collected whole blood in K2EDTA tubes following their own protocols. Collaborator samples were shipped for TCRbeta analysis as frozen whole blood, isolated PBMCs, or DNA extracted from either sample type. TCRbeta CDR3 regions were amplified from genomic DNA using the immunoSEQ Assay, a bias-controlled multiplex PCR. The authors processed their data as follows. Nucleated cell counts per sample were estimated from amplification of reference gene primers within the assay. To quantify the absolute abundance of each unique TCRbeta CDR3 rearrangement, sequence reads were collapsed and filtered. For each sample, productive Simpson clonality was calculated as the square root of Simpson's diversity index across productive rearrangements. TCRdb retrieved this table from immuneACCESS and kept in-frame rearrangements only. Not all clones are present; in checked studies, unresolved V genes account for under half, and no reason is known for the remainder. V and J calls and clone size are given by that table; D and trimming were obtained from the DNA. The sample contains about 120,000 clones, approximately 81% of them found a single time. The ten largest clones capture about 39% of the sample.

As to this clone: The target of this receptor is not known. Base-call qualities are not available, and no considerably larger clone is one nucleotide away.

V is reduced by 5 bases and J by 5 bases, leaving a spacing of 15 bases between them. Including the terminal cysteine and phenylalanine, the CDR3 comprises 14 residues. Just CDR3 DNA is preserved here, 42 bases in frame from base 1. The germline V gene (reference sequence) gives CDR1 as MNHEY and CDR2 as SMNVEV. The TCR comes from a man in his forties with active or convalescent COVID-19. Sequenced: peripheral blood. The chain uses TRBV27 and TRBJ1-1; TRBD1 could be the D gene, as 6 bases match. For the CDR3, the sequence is CASSVTGLGTEAFF. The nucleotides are TGTGCCAGCAGTGTGACAGGCCTTGGGACTGAAGCTTTCTTT.